These T cell receptor beta chains were read from a single sample in a study of early T cells in non-severe SARS-CoV-2 infection. TCRdb called the 5' RACE reads again in MiXCR, with one record for every CDR3 protein. This table has about 110,000 distinct CDR3 sequences, about an eighth appearing once. What was sequenced was whole blood. Every receptor here comes from an adult who was a healthcare worker with PCR-confirmed SARS-CoV-2 infection or an uninfected control (not recorded which). Both conserved end residues are part of each CDR3.

j_call,v_call,cdr3_aa
TRBJ1-6,TRBV12-3/TRBV12-4,CASTFRGGLGGPLHF
TRBJ1-4,TRBV2,CASSEPTGTNEKLFF
TRBJ1-6,TRBV10-2,CASSESSGLGNSPLHF
TRBJ2-3,TRBV30,CAWTPGLAGPDTQYF
TRBJ2-3,TRBV11-3,CASSFGQRGTDTQYF
TRBJ2-5,TRBV27,CASSYNWGKETQYF
TRBJ1-6,TRBV18,CASSSQKLVESPLHF
TRBJ1-2,TRBV6-6,CASSYPQRTLNPASGNGYTF
TRBJ1-6,TRBV9,CASSVTGQGPIGLSPLHF
TRBJ2-3,TRBV2,CASRQAADTQYF
TRBJ2-3,TRBV2,CASTVGLNTDSQYF
TRBJ2-3,TRBV7-2,CASDSGLTDTQYF
TRBJ2-1,TRBV10-2,CASSQWGLAVYNEQFF
TRBJ1-1,TRBV29-1,CSVWGERITEAFF
TRBJ2-1,TRBV5-1,CASSPTPSSYNEQFF
TRBJ2-1,TRBV12-3/TRBV12-4,CASSPLAGTLSYNEQFF
TRBJ2-7,TRBV20-1,CSAATSGSGYEQYF
TRBJ2-1,TRBV20-1,CSATGLAGIYNEQFF
TRBJ1-1,TRBV5-1,CASSLVRGAEAFF
TRBJ2-1,TRBV2,CASSEVSSYNEQFF
TRBJ1-6,TRBV20-1,CSAALAPYNSPLHF
TRBJ1-1,TRBV7-9,CASSLAGRGPGTEAFF
TRBJ2-1,TRBV7-8,CASSFGTSGNEQFF
TRBJ2-5,TRBV29-1,CSVLGSWYQETQYF
TRBJ2-3,TRBV2,CASSEVISGDNTQYF
TRBJ2-3,TRBV7-9,CASSSTPSTGWLQYF
TRBJ2-1,TRBV11-2,CASSLERNEQFF
TRBJ2-7,TRBV11-3,CASSQVQGAYEQYF
TRBJ2-7,TRBV3-1,CASSQESRGGRLEQYF
TRBJ2-3,TRBV28,CATKMGTDTQYF
TRBJ2-1,TRBV29-1,CSVAGAGTDIYNEQFF
TRBJ2-1,TRBV2,CASGLLNEQFF
TRBJ2-5,TRBV5-1,CASSLEGAGILFQETQYF
TRBJ2-2,TRBV6-6,CASSRGPTTFGELFF
TRBJ2-1,TRBV24-1,CATSALNVDNEQFF
TRBJ1-2,TRBV5-4,CASTSRTAANYGYTF
TRBJ2-1,TRBV12-3/TRBV12-4,CASSRTSYEQFF
TRBJ2-5,TRBV7-3,CASSRYRATQETQYF
TRBJ2-1,TRBV19,CASSIALRLAGDNEQFF
TRBJ2-1,TRBV11-2,CASSASGPSYNEQFF
TRBJ1-5,TRBV12-3/TRBV12-4,CASSLSNSYNQPQHF
TRBJ2-1,TRBV21-1,CASSKAVTAAMGNEQFF
TRBJ2-2,TRBV11-2,CASSSGETAGELFF
TRBJ2-3,TRBV9,CASSVEGASTDTQYF
TRBJ1-1,TRBV18,CASSPVTVNTEAFF
TRBJ2-2,TRBV7-9,CASDSGTLPPGELFF
TRBJ2-3,TRBV6-6,CASRAATSGRQDTQYF
TRBJ2-1,TRBV5-6,CASSLSNEQFF
TRBJ1-1,TRBV29-1,CSVGILQGGEAFF
TRBJ2-3,TRBV9,CASSVEAGGPDTQYF
TRBJ2-3,TRBV4-2,CASSLQAGFKDTQYF
TRBJ2-5,TRBV9,CASSVSGGAPETQYF
TRBJ2-5,TRBV28,CASSLFSLETQYF